The rows below give T cell receptor beta chains drawn from one sample of a study of beta chain features in type 1 diabetes. Method: immunoSEQ multiplex PCR; TCRdb's copy keeps in-frame clones and lacks some. Of around 290,000 clones listed, around 7.8% are singletons. Material: central memory CD4+ T cells from blood. These receptors all stem from a woman under 30 in good health. The conserved cysteine and the conserved F or W are not part of the CDR3 here.

V gene: TRBV5-5; J gene: TRBJ2-4; CDR3 protein: ASSLEEGAGDIQY
V gene: TRBV6-5; J gene: TRBJ1-2; CDR3 protein: ASSYSLRDSYGYT
V gene: TRBV18; J gene: TRBJ2-1; CDR3 protein: ASSPQISGTSNEQF
V gene: TRBV9; J gene: TRBJ2-3; CDR3 protein: ASSVDWGTDTQY
V gene: TRBV5-1; J gene: TRBJ2-6; CDR3 protein: ASSLAGAGANVLT
V gene: TRBV27; J gene: TRBJ2-6; CDR3 protein: ASSAPLGGAGANVLT
V gene: TRBV29-1; J gene: TRBJ2-7; CDR3 protein: SVEIGPSYEQY
V gene: TRBV7-7; J gene: TRBJ2-3; CDR3 protein: ASSLGTGGFVDTQY
V gene: TRBV14; J gene: TRBJ2-2; CDR3 protein: ASSQDLGYGELF
V gene: TRBV11-2; J gene: TRBJ2-7; CDR3 protein: ASSLVGRVAGSYEQY
V gene: TRBV14; J gene: TRBJ2-7; CDR3 protein: ASSQLQGPSYEQY
V gene: TRBV6-1; J gene: TRBJ2-6; CDR3 protein: ASRAGGPSGANVLT
V gene: TRBV7-2; J gene: TRBJ2-7; CDR3 protein: ASSLGWAGTREQY
V gene: TRBV7-2; J gene: TRBJ2-6; CDR3 protein: ASSRVAGANVLT
V gene: TRBV27; J gene: TRBJ1-1; CDR3 protein: ASRRFESEAF
V gene: TRBV7-2; J gene: TRBJ2-6; CDR3 protein: ASSLGFSGANVLT
V gene: TRBV6-5; J gene: TRBJ2-6; CDR3 protein: ASSPGLSGANVLT
V gene: TRBV7-9; J gene: TRBJ2-5; CDR3 protein: ASSYAGTAKETQY
V gene: TRBV5-1; J gene: TRBJ2-1; CDR3 protein: ASSPNPGTQNEQF
V gene: TRBV29-1; J gene: TRBJ1-4; CDR3 protein: SVIRTDQEKLF
V gene: TRBV19; J gene: TRBJ1-2; CDR3 protein: ASSRYGQAGYGYT
V gene: TRBV6-5; J gene: TRBJ2-7; CDR3 protein: ASRSQGAYEQY
V gene: TRBV4-2; J gene: TRBJ2-5; CDR3 protein: ASSQTLHQQGSETQY
V gene: TRBV7-8; J gene: TRBJ1-1; CDR3 protein: ASSLPGTGFNTEAF
V gene: TRBV5-8; J gene: TRBJ1-3; CDR3 protein: ASSRGSGNTIY
V gene: TRBV29-1; J gene: TRBJ1-2; CDR3 protein: SAYTGYGYT
V gene: TRBV7-3; J gene: TRBJ2-2; CDR3 protein: ASSLGGRQGELF
V gene: TRBV29-1; J gene: TRBJ1-1; CDR3 protein: SASNRQGLTEAF
V gene: TRBV29-1; J gene: TRBJ1-3; CDR3 protein: SVLRDRSGNTIY
V gene: TRBV7-6; J gene: TRBJ2-5; CDR3 protein: ASSLVQQGNGETQY
V gene: TRBV19; J gene: TRBJ2-6; CDR3 protein: ASSVKSGANVLT
V gene: TRBV7-2; J gene: TRBJ1-2; CDR3 protein: ASSLGGARGYT
V gene: TRBV7-2; J gene: TRBJ1-1; CDR3 protein: ASSSRGDRTSEAF
V gene: TRBV27; J gene: TRBJ2-2; CDR3 protein: ASTFGQNTGELF
V gene: TRBV2; J gene: TRBJ1-1; CDR3 protein: ASSGTGGMSTEAF